The 5 T cell receptor beta chains below all came from one sample that was sequenced in a study of OX40 agonist ivuxolimab in advanced cancers. Libraries were prepared by immunoSEQ multiplex PCR; TCRdb keeps only in-frame clonotypes and omits some of them. The table has just over 90,000 clones, approximately 89% seen once; the top ten hold 0.81%. The sample was CD4+ or CD8+ T cells sorted from blood, taken in a trial of the OX40 agonist ivuxolimab. These receptors originate from an adult with an advanced solid tumor such as melanoma, head and neck, liver or kidney cancer.

The rearrangement joins TRBV27 to TRBJ2-5, with TRBD2 matching 7 bases. The CDR3 extends over 14 amino acids. CDR1 and CDR2 (germline): MNHEY, SMNVEV (reference sequence). V was pared by 4 bases and J by 4 bases, with 6 bases of the junction left unmatched. The CDR3 here is CASSYRRGVETQYF. The CDR3 DNA reads TGTGCCAGCAGTTACAGACGGGGGGTAGAGACCCAGTACTTC.

The V and J genes are TRBV6-5 and TRBJ2-7; 9 bases are shared with TRBD1. Germline V CDR1 and CDR2: MNHEY, SVGAGI. The CDR3 loop spans 15 amino acids. The V gene end was trimmed by 5 bases and the J gene end by 1 base; junction bases not matched to a gene: 6. The DNA of the CDR3 is TGTGCCAGCAGTCCCCCAGGGACAGGGTCCTACGAGCAGTACTTC. It codes for CASSPPGTGSYEQYF.

The J gene is TRBJ1-5, the V gene TRBV6-1; D gene ambiguous. Germline CDR1 and CDR2: MNHNS and SASEGT. With 2 bases removed from V and 0 bases from J, the gap between germline ends came to 11 bases. The CDR3 has 16 amino acids. DNA of the CDR3: TGTGCCAGCAGTGAATCGCCGGGGTATAGCAATCAGCCCCAGCATTTT. As protein: CASSESPGYSNQPQHF.

The chain links TRBV7-2 to TRBJ2-2; D is unresolved. The V and J ends lost 5 bases and 7 bases respectively, with 11 bases between them. Germline assignment: CDR1 SGHTA and CDR2 FQGNSA. The CDR3 runs 13 residues. CDR3 nucleotides: TGTGCCAGCAGCGGAAGACCCCTCGGGGAGCTGTTTTTT. The encoded protein is CASSGRPLGELFF.

The chain links TRBV6-6 to TRBJ2-2; D ambiguous. CDR1 and CDR2 (germline): MNHNY, SVGAGI (reference sequence). CDR3 length: 15 residues. Trimming cost V 4 bases and J 3 bases, with 12 bases left between them. CDR3 DNA: TGTGCCAGCAGTTTCGGCCAGTTGTACACCGGGGAGCTGTTTTTT. This encodes CASSFGQLYTGELFF.